This T cell receptor beta chain was retrieved from a study of CD8 T cells in ankylosing spondylitis. Germline V gene data show CDR1 as ENHRY and CDR2 as SYGVKD. V lost 6 bases and J 3 bases, leaving 8 bases between the germline ends. The CDR3 sequence is 13 residues long. The study's findings and limits: As for the disease-linked clones, they showed a CD8+ phenotype and occurred at relatively low frequencies in peripheral blood. Blood from ankylosing spondylitis patients appeared to carry a characteristic roughly 8-variant TCR beta motif. Some of these motif variants have turned up before, in reports on reactive arthritis synovial fluid and blood.

This clonotype was detected only a few times. Its target is not known. Generation of TCR beta libraries employed quantitative 5'-RACE incorporating molecular barcodes. One entry per CDR3 protein, called by TCRdb with MiXCR from the 5' RACE reads. The data hold hundreds of thousands of distinct CDR3 sequences, with around 20% observed a single time. V gene TRBV10-3 combines with J gene TRBJ2-2; D may correspond to TRBD1 or TRBD2 (5 bases each). The receptor was isolated from a male donor with ankylosing spondylitis or in good health (not recorded which). The specimen was blood, either unsorted or a sorted T cell fraction (not recorded which). CDR3 sequence reads: CAIREGYTGELFF. For the CDR3, the DNA is TGTGCCATCAGAGAGGGGTACACCGGGGAGCTGTTTTTT.